The 4 T cell receptor beta chains presented below share a single source sample, sequenced in a study of Graves' ophthalmopathy and Graves' hyperthyroidism. Amplifying from RNA transcripts, the study obtained TCR beta CDR3 regions. HTBI-primed RT-PCR formed the first round, and a multiplex PCR formed the second. TCRdb ran MiXCR on the multiplex PCR reads and lists one entry per CDR3 protein. The table has more than 1,000,000 distinct CDR3 sequences, roughly 35% seen once. Sequenced sample: peripheral blood or thyroid tissue (not recorded which). These receptor sequences come from an adult man with Graves' hyperthyroidism.

The table lists this clonotype with many counts. V gene TRBV7-3 combines with J gene TRBJ1-2; maybe TRBD1 (6 bases). The CDR3 consists of 15 residues. Trimming took 5 bases from V and 2 from J, leaving 15 bases between them. In germline, CDR1 is SGHTA, CDR2 FQGTGA. As DNA, the CDR3 is TGTGCCAGCAGCACCGAACAGGGACCCAACTATGGCTACACCTTC. Its protein is CASSTEQGPNYGYTF.

This clonotype showed up many times. The chain recombines TRBV19 with TRBJ2-5, with D possibly matching TRBD2 (5 bases). The germline V and J ends were trimmed by 5 bases and 7 bases, with 11 bases remaining between them. The CDR3 is 12 residues long. In germline, CDR1 is LNHDA, CDR2 SQIVND (reference sequence). The CDR3 DNA is TGTGCCAGTAGTGAGGCGGCGGGGACCCAGTACTTC. Residues: CASSEAAGTQYF.

The rearrangement joins TRBV2 to TRBJ2-5; no firm D call. The CDR3 spans 10 residues. The germline CDR1 and CDR2 sequences are SNHLY and FYNNEI. Trimming shortened V by 4 bases and J by 8 bases, and 5 bases separated the two germline ends. The CDR3 coding sequence is TGTGCCAGCAGTGTGGCAACCCAGTACTTC. Protein: CASSVATQYF.

This clonotype was counted once. The V call is TRBV9, the J call TRBJ2-5, with D perhaps TRBD2 (5 bases). Germline CDR1 SGDLS, CDR2 YYNGEE. Trimming removed 6 bases from V and 9 bases from J, with 21 bases in between. The CDR3 loop spans 14 amino acids. The CDR3 spells CASTTVRSTGAQYF. CDR3 DNA sequence: TGTGCCAGCACCACCGTAAGATCTACCGGGGCCCAGTACTTC. Looking up the rest from reference TRBV9 and TRBJ2-5 gives the full variable domain: DSGVTQTPKHLITATGQRVTLRCSPRSGDLSVYWYQQSLDQGLQFLIQYYNGEERAKGNILERFSAQQFPDLHSELNLSSLELGDSALYFCASTTVRSTGAQYFGPGTRLLVL.